This TCR beta chain was found in a study of T cells in Graves' hyperthyroidism and ophthalmopathy. Findings of the study overall: In simple terms, a model built on 13 V-J features told ophthalmopathy apart from stable hyperthyroidism.

TCR beta CDR3 sequences were amplified from RNA transcripts. First-round RT-PCR of the TCR CDR3 relied on the HTBI primer set. TCRdb analysed the multiplex PCR reads with MiXCR anew, one entry per CDR3 protein. In the table there are around 660,000 distinct CDR3 sequences, about 45% of which are singletons. For this clonotype: The antigen is not known.

The CDR3 is 15 residues long. Germline CDR1 reads SGHVS; CDR2 reads FQNEAQ. V lost 0 bases, J lost 1 base, and 9 bases lay in between. Pregnant or lactating patients were excluded, as were those with uncontrolled infection or other autoimmune disease. Clinical symptoms, serum thyroxine and TRAb, thyroid ultrasound and orbital computed tomography together formed the diagnostic basis. The clonotype comes from an adult man with Graves' disease, either hyperthyroidism or ophthalmopathy (not recorded which). V gene TRBV7-8 combines with J gene TRBJ1-1, with D hard to call. Sequenced: peripheral blood or thyroid tissue (not recorded which). The CDR3 nucleotides are TGTGCCAGCAGCTTAGCAGGGTCGGCGAACACTGAAGCTTTCTTT. Its protein is CASSLAGSANTEAFF.